This record covers a single TCR beta chain. Its antigen remains unidentified. The RNA, roughly 0.45 to 1 ug, was put through reverse transcription using random hexamers. Across 54 Vbeta and 13 Jbeta, TCR beta CDR3 was amplified with immunoSEQ multiplex PCR. TCRdb itself ran the immunoSEQ multiplex PCR reads through MiXCR, one entry per CDR3 protein. The sample has some 96,000 distinct CDR3 sequences, 95% seen once; the top ten hold less than 0.35%. This sample is drawn from a study of CD8 T cells in Susac syndrome. Study as a whole: Within the sequenced Susac syndrome patient group, more than 5 exhibited active disease and about eight were in remission. Findings and caveats of the study: Peak Susac CD8+ clonal expansion occurred in TEMRA cells and active patients.

This CDR3 is built from 14 residues. Germline-derived CDR1 and CDR2 are MGHRA and YSYEKL. The ends were cut back, 3 bases at V and 10 bases at J, with 17 bases in the middle. This TCR derives from a human donor with Susac syndrome. The chain carries TRBV4-1 and TRBJ2-3; tentatively, D is TRBD1 or TRBD2 (5 bases each). Material for sequencing was CD8+ T cells from PBMCs. The CDR3: CASSHPGRGPAQYF. In nucleotides, the CDR3 is TGCGCCAGCAGCCACCCGGGACGGGGTCCTGCGCAGTATTTT.